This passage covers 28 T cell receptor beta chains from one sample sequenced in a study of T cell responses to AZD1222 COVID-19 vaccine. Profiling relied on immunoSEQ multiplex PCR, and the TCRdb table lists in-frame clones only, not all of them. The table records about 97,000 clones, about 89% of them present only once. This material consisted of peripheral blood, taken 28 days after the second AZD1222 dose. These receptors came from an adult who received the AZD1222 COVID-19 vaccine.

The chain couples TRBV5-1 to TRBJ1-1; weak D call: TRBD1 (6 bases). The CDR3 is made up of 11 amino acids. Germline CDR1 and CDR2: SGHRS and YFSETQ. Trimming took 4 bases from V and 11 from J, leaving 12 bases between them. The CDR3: CASSDTGSAFF. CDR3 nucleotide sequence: TGCGCCAGCAGCGACACAGGGTCGGCTTTCTTT.

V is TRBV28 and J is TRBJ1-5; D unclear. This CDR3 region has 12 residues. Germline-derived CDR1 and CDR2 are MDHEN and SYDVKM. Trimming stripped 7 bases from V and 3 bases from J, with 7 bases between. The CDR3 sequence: CASKGNNQPQHF. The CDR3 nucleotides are TGTGCCAGCAAAGGCAACAATCAGCCCCAGCATTTT.

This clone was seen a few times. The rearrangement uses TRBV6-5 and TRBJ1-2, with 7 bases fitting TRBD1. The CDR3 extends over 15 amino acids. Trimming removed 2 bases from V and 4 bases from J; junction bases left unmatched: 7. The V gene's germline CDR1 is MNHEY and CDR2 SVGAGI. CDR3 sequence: CASSYGQGGSYGYTF. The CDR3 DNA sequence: TGTGCCAGCAGTTACGGGCAGGGGGGTTCCTATGGCTACACCTTC.

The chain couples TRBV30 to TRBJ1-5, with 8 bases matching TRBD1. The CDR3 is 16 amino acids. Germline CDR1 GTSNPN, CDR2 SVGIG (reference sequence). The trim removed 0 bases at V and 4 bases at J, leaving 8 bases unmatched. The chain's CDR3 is CAWSVQGGLANQPQHF. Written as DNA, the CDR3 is TGTGCCTGGAGTGTACAGGGGGGTTTAGCAAATCAGCCCCAGCATTTT.

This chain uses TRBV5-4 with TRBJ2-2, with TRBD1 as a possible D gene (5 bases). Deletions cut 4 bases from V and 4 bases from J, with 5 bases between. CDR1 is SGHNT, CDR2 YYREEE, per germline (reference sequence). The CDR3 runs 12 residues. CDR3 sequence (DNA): TGTGCCAGCAGCGGGGCCACCGGGGAGCTGTTTTTT. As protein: CASSGATGELFF.

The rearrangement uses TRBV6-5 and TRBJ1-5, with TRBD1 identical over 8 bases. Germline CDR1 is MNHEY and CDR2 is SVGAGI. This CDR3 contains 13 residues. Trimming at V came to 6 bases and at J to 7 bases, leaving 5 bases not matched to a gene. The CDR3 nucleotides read TGTGCCAGCAGCGCCAGGACAGGGCAGCCCCAGCATTTT. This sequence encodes CASSARTGQPQHF.

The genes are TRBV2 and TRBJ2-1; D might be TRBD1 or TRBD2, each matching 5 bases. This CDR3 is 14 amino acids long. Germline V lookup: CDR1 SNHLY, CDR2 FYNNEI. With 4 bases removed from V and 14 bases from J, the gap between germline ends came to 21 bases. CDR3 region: CASSGLGEFLPEFF. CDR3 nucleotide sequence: TGTGCCAGCAGTGGCCTGGGGGAGTTTCTCCCCGAGTTCTTC.

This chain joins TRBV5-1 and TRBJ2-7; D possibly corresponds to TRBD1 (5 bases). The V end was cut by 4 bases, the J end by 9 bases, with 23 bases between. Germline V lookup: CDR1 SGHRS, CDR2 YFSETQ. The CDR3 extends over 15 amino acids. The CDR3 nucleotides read TGCGCCAGCAGCCCCGGGCAGGGCTCACCCCTTGGGCAGTACTTC. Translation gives CASSPGQGSPLGQYF.

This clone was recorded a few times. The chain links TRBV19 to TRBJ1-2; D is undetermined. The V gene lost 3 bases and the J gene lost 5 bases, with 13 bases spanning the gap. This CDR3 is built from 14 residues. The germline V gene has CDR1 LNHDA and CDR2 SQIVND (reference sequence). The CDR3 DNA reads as TGTGCCAGTAGTATCGGAGGACTGCAATATGGCTACACCTTC. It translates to CASSIGGLQYGYTF. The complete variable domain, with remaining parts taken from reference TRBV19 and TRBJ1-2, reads DGGITQSPKYLFRKEGQNVTLSCEQNLNHDAMYWYRQDPGQGLRLIYYSQIVNDFQKGDIAEGYSVSREKKESFPLTVTSAQKNPTAFYLCASSIGGLQYGYTFGSGTRLTVV.

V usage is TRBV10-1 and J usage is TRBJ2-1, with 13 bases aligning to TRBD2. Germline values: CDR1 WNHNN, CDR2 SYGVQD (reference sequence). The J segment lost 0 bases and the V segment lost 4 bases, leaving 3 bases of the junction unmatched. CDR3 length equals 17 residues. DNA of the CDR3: TGCGCCAGCAGTGGACTAGCGGGGGGAGGCTCCTACAATGAGCAGTTCTTC. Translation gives CASSGLAGGGSYNEQFF.

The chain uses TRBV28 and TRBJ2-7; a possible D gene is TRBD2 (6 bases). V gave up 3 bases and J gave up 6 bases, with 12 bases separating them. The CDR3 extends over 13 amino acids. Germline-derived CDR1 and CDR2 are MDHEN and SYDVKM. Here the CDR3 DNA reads TGTGCCAGCAGTTTCAGGTGGAGGGGCGAGCAGTACTTC. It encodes CASSFRWRGEQYF.

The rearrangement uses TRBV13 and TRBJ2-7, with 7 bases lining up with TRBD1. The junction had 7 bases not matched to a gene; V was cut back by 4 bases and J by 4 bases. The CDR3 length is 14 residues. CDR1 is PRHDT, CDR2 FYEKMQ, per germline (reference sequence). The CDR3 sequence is CASSYGTASYEQYF. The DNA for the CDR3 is TGTGCCAGCAGCTACGGGACAGCGAGTTACGAGCAGTACTTC.

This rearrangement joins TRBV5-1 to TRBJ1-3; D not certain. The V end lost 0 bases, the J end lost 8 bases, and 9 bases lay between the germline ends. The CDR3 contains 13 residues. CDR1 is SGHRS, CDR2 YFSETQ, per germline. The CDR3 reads CASSLDVGYTIYF. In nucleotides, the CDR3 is TGCGCCAGCAGCTTGGATGTGGGGTACACCATATATTTT.

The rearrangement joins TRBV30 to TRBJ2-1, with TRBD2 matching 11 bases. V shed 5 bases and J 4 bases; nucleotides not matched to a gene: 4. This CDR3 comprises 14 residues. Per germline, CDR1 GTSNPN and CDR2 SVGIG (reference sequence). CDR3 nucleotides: TGTGCCTGGGTGCGGACTAGCGGGTACAATGAGCAGTTCTTC. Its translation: CAWVRTSGYNEQFF. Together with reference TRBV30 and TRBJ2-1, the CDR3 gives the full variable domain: SQTIHQWPATLVQPVGSPLSLECTVEGTSNPNLYWYRQAAGRGLQLLFYSVGIGQISSEVPQNLSASRPQDRQFILSSKKLLLSDSGFYLCAWVRTSGYNEQFFGPGTRLTVL.

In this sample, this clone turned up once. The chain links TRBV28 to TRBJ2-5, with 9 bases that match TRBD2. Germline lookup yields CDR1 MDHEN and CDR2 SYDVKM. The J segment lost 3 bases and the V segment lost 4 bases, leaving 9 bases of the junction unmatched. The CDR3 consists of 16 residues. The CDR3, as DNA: TGTGCCAGCAGTTCACCTAGCGGGGAGGGGAAAGAGACCCAGTACTTC. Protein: CASSSPSGEGKETQYF.

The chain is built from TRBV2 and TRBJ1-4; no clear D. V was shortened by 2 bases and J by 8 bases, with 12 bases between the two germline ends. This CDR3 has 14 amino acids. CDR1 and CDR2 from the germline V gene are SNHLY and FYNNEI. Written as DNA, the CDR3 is TGTGCCAGCAGTGAATCATCGGACCGGGAAAAACTGTTTTTT. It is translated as CASSESSDREKLFF.

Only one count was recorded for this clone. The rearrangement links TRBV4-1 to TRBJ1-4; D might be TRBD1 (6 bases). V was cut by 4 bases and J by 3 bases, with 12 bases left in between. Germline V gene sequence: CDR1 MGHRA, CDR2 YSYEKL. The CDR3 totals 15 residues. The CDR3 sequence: CASSRLQGSNEKLFF. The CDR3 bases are TGCGCCAGCAGCCGCCTACAGGGATCTAATGAAAAACTGTTTTTT.

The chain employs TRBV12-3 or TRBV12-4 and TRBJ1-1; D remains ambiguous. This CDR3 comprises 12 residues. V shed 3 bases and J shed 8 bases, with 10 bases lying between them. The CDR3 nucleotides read TGTGCCAGCAGTTTTCGGCAAACCGAAGCTTTCTTT. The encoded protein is CASSFRQTEAFF.

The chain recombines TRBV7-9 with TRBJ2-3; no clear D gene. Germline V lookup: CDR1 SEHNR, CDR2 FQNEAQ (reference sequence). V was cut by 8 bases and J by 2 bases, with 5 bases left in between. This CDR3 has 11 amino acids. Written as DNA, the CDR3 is TGTGCCAGCGAGCACACAGATACGCAGTATTTT. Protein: CASEHTDTQYF.

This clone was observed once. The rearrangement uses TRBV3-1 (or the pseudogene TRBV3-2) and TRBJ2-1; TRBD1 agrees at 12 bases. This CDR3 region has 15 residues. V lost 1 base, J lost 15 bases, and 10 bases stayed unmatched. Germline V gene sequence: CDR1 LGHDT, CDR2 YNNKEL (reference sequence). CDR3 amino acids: CASSQVGDRGLSRFF. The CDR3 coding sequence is TGTGCCAGCAGCCAAGTAGGGGACAGGGGGCTCTCCCGGTTCTTC.

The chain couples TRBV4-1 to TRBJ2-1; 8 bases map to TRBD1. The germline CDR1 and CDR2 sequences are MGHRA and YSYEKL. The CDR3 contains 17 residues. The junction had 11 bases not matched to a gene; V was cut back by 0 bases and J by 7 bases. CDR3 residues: CASSQEGRGLLLNEQFF. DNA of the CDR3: TGCGCCAGCAGCCAAGAAGGCAGGGGGCTTCTTCTTAATGAGCAGTTCTTC.

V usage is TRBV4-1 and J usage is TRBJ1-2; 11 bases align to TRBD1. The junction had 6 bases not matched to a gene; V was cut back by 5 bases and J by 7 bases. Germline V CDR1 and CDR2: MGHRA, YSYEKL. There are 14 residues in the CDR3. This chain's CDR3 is CASSSLGQGAGYTF. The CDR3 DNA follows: TGCGCCAGCAGCTCCCTCGGACAGGGGGCTGGCTACACCTTC.

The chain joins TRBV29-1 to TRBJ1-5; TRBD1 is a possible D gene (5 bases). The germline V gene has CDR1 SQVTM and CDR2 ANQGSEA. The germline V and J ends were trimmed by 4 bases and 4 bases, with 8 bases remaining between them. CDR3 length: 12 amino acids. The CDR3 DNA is TGCAGCGTTGGACAGCTAAATCAGCCCCAGCATTTT. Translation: CSVGQLNQPQHF.

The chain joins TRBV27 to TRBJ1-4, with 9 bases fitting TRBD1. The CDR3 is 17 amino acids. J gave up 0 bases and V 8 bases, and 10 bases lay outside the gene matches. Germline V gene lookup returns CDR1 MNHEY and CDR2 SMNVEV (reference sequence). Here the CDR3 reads CASGQQGASATNEKLFF. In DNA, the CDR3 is TGTGCCAGCGGCCAACAGGGGGCAAGTGCAACTAATGAAAAACTGTTTTTT.

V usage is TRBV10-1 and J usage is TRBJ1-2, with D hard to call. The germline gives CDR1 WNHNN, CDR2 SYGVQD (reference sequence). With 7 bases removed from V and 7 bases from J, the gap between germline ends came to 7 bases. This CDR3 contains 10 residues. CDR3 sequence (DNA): TGCGCCAGCACCCCGGGTGGCTACACCTTC. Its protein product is CASTPGGYTF.

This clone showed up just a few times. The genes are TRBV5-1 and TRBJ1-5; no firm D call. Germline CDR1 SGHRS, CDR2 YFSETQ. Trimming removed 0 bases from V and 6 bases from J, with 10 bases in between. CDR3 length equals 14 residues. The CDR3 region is CASSLGAEGQPQHF. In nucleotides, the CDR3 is TGCGCCAGCAGCTTGGGGGCGGAAGGTCAGCCCCAGCATTTT.

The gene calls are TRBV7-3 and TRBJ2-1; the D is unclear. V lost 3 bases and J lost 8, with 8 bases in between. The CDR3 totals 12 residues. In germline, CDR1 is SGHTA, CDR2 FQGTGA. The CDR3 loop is CASSLNGDEQFF. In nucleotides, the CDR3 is TGTGCCAGCAGCTTGAATGGCGATGAGCAGTTCTTC. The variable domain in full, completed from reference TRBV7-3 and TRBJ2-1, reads GAGVSQTPSNKVTEKGKYVELRCDPISGHTALYWYRQSLGQGPEFLIYFQGTGAADDSGLPNDRFFAVRPEGSVSTLKIQRTERGDSAVYLCASSLNGDEQFFGPGTRLTVL.

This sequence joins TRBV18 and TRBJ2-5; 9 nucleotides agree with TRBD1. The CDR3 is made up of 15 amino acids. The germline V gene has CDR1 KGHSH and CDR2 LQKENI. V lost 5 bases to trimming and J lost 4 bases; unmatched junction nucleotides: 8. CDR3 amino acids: CASSASETGGETQYF. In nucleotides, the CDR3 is TGTGCCAGCTCAGCATCAGAGACAGGGGGAGAGACCCAGTACTTC.